The 20 T cell receptor beta chains reported below all come from one sample, sequenced in a study of OX40 agonist ivuxolimab in advanced cancers. Clones were sequenced by immunoSEQ multiplex PCR, and TCRdb holds only the in-frame ones, with some missing. The sample contains roughly 48,000 clones, 70% to 90% of which appear only once. The sample was CD4+ or CD8+ T cells sorted from blood, taken in a trial of the OX40 agonist ivuxolimab. These receptors came from an adult with an advanced solid tumor such as melanoma, head and neck, liver or kidney cancer.

This chain uses TRBV7-6 with TRBJ1-2; 9 bases map to TRBD1. CDR1 and CDR2 (germline): SGHVS, FNYEAQ. The ends lost 8 bases at V and 4 bases at J; junction bases unmatched: 11. CDR3 length: 15 residues. CDR3 nucleotide sequence: TGTGCCAGCTCCCCGGGACAGGGCAGGGTCTATGGCTACACCTTC. This encodes CASSPGQGRVYGYTF.

The chain recombines TRBV6-1 with TRBJ2-3; D not certain. The germline V gene has CDR1 MNHNS and CDR2 SASEGT. This CDR3 region has 16 residues. V dropped 3 bases and J dropped 6 bases, with 19 bases sitting between them. The chain's CDR3 is CASSDRHSRGLDTQYF. In DNA, the CDR3 is TGTGCCAGCAGTGATCGGCACTCCCGTGGTTTGGATACGCAGTATTTT.

The chain carries TRBV7-9 and TRBJ2-1; possibly TRBD2 for D (5 bases). Germline loops: CDR1 SEHNR, CDR2 FQNEAQ (reference sequence). The CDR3 loop spans 13 amino acids. Trimming removed 3 bases at V and 8 bases at J, with 11 bases between. The CDR3 loop is CASSLRVDYEQFF. CDR3 DNA: TGTGCCAGCAGCTTGCGGGTAGACTATGAGCAGTTCTTC.

The rearrangement joins TRBV19 to TRBJ2-3; D gene ambiguous. Germline assignment: CDR1 LNHDA and CDR2 SQIVND (reference sequence). The CDR3 covers 13 residues. Trimming cost V 11 bases and J 2 bases, with 14 bases left between them. The CDR3, as DNA: TGTGCCTCCTCGGAGAGTAACACAGATACGCAGTATTTT. Translation: CASSESNTDTQYF.

A single count supports this clone. The V call is TRBV19, the J call TRBJ2-3; the D call may be TRBD1 or TRBD2 (7 bases each). The CDR3 spans 16 residues. Trimming stripped 6 bases from V and 2 bases from J, with 18 bases between. CDR1 LNHDA and CDR2 SQIVND come from the germline V gene (reference sequence). The CDR3 spells CASSTWGGTDTDTQYF. CDR3 nucleotides: TGTGCCAGTAGCACATGGGGGGGGACAGACACAGATACGCAGTATTTT.

This clone showed up just once. The chain joins TRBV4-1 to TRBJ2-3; D gene ambiguous. From germline, CDR1 is MGHRA and CDR2 YSYEKL. The ends were cut back, 1 base at V and 0 bases at J, with 2 bases in the middle. This CDR3 is 13 amino acids long. CDR3 sequence reads: CASSQASTDTQYF. CDR3 nucleotides: TGCGCCAGCAGCCAAGCTAGCACAGATACGCAGTATTTT.

The chain recombines TRBV28 with TRBJ2-5; D is perhaps TRBD2 (5 bases). CDR3 size: 12 residues. The V end was cut by 10 bases, the J end by 0 bases, with 9 bases between. The germline gives CDR1 MDHEN, CDR2 SYDVKM. The CDR3 sequence is CATTGYQETQYF. The DNA of the CDR3 is TGTGCCACCACGGGGTACCAAGAGACCCAGTACTTC.

This chain links TRBV11-2 with TRBJ2-6; the match to TRBD1 covers 7 bases. V lost 5 bases and J lost 3; bases outside the gene matches: 1. Germline assignment: CDR1 SGHAT and CDR2 FQNNGV. CDR3 length: 14 residues. CDR3 protein: CASSRQGGANVLTF. CDR3 nucleotide sequence: TGTGCCAGCAGCCGACAGGGTGGGGCCAACGTCCTGACTTTC. Full variable domain (remainder filled in from reference TRBV11-2 and TRBJ2-6): EAGVAQSPRYKIIEKRQSVAFWCNPISGHATLYWYQQILGQGPKLLIQFQNNGVVDDSQLPKDRFSAERLKGVDSTLKIQPAKLEDSAVYLCASSRQGGANVLTFGAGSRLTVL.

The chain joins TRBV27 to TRBJ1-2; a weak D match, TRBD1 (5 bases). The germline V gene has CDR1 MNHEY and CDR2 SMNVEV (reference sequence). The germline V and J ends were trimmed by 4 bases and 8 bases, with 11 bases remaining between them. The CDR3 is 12 residues long. The CDR3 reads CASSSYGGGYTF. The CDR3 coding sequence is TGTGCCAGCAGTTCCTACGGGGGGGGCTACACCTTC.

The chain recombines TRBV28 with TRBJ2-2; D unresolved. This CDR3 region has 12 residues. V dropped 6 bases and J dropped 5 bases, with 7 bases sitting between them. Germline values: CDR1 MDHEN, CDR2 SYDVKM. In DNA, the CDR3 is TGTGCCAGCAGGCTTGGGACCGGGGAGCTGTTTTTT. It translates to CASRLGTGELFF.

The V call is TRBV15, the J call TRBJ2-3; perhaps D is TRBD1 or TRBD2 (5 bases each). This CDR3 comprises 15 residues. Germline lookup yields CDR1 LNHNV and CDR2 YYDKDF (reference sequence). Trimming removed 0 bases at V and 11 bases at J, with 18 bases between. DNA of the CDR3: TGTGCCACCAGCAGAGATGACTCTCAGAGGGGTAGGCAGTATTTT. Amino acids: CATSRDDSQRGRQYF.

The chain carries TRBV11-2 and TRBJ2-3; unclear D gene. This CDR3 region has 12 residues. V was cut by 4 bases and J by 11 bases, with 13 bases left in between. The germline gives CDR1 SGHAT, CDR2 FQNNGV. The CDR3 DNA follows: TGTGCCAGCAGCTCCATGGGCCGAGAGCAGTATTTT. Its protein product is CASSSMGREQYF.

A remark on this clone: The junction and the germline gene differ at one end; a read error may be behind it. The chain has TRBV7-7 and TRBJ2-2; 11 bases agree with TRBD1. The germline V gene encodes CDR1 SSHAT and CDR2 FNYEAQ (reference sequence). This CDR3 region has 15 residues. The CDR3: CASSLGQGAAGELFF. The CDR3 DNA reads TGTGCTAGCAGCCTTGGACAGGGGGCTGCCGGGGAGCTGTTTTTT.

The V and J genes are TRBV29-1 and TRBJ2-7, with D possibly TRBD2 on 5 matching bases. V was clipped by 4 bases and J by 0 bases, with 13 bases between them. CDR1 and CDR2 (germline): SQVTM, ANQGSEA. CDR3 length: 14 residues. DNA of the CDR3: TGCAGCGTTGGACGGGGTACGGCCTCCTACGAGCAGTACTTC. Translation: CSVGRGTASYEQYF.

V and J are TRBV21-1 and TRBJ2-7; the table's D call, TRBD2, was not checked against the DNA. TRBV21-1 is shown as a pseudogene. The CDR3 has 12 amino acids. CDR3 sequence: CAKTERGNEQYF. The CDR3 coding sequence is TGTGCCAAAACCGAACGGGGGAACGAGCAGTACTTC.

V gene TRBV5-1 combines with J gene TRBJ1-3; possibly TRBD1 for D (6 bases). V was clipped by 0 bases and J by 0 bases, with 7 bases between them. Germline lookup yields CDR1 SGHRS and CDR2 YFSETQ. This CDR3 has 15 residues. CDR3 in amino acids: CASSLEGGSGNTIYF. The CDR3 coding sequence is TGCGCCAGCAGCTTGGAGGGGGGCTCTGGAAACACCATATATTTT.

The CDR3 DNA sequence: TGTGCCAGCAGCCAACTTGGGCGGGGCCTCTCCTACGAGCAGTACTTC. This sequence encodes CASSQLGRGLSYEQYF. V gene TRBV14 combines with J gene TRBJ2-7, with D possibly matching TRBD2 (6 bases). This CDR3 comprises 16 residues. The V end lost 2 bases, the J end lost 0 bases, and 14 bases lay between the germline ends. In germline, CDR1 is SGHDN, CDR2 FVKESK.

The chain employs TRBV5-4 and TRBJ2-7; D not resolved. The CDR3 totals 15 residues. Trimming took off 0 bases at V and 0 bases at J, with 10 bases between the two ends. Germline V gives CDR1 SGHNT, CDR2 YYREEE (reference sequence). In DNA, the CDR3 is TGTGCCAGCAGCTTGGAGCCTCTAAGCTCCTACGAGCAGTACTTC. Protein product: CASSLEPLSSYEQYF.

The chain employs TRBV11-3 and TRBJ2-7; D is ambiguous. The CDR3 is 15 amino acids. Germline CDR1 SGHNT, CDR2 YENEEA. The V end was cut by 5 bases, the J end by 6 bases, with 20 bases between. CDR3 nucleotide sequence: TGTGCCAGCAGCCACCCCCTCGGCCCGGTGCTCGAGCAGTACTTC. Translating it yields CASSHPLGPVLEQYF.

V usage is TRBV19 and J usage is TRBJ2-1; the match to TRBD1 covers 8 bases. The germline CDR1 and CDR2 sequences are LNHDA and SQIVND (reference sequence). This CDR3 is 15 amino acids long. Unmatched junction bases numbered 6, after V lost 6 bases and J lost 2 bases. The chain's CDR3 is CASRRQGTPYNEQFF. The CDR3 DNA reads TGTGCCAGTAGAAGACAGGGGACCCCCTACAATGAGCAGTTCTTC.